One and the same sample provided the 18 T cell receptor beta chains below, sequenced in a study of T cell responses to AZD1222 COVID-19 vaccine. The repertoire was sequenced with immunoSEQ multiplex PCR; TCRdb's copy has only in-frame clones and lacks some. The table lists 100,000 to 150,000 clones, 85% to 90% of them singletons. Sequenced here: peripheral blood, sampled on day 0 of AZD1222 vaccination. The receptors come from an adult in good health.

CDR3 amino acids: CASSQGWGGLQETQYF. Here the CDR3 DNA reads TGCGCCAGCAGCCAAGGGTGGGGGGGCCTCCAAGAGACCCAGTACTTC. This sequence joins TRBV4-3 and TRBJ2-5; a possible D gene is TRBD2 (7 bases). The CDR3 contains 16 residues. Trimming stripped 1 base from V and 1 base from J, with 13 bases between. CDR1 LGHNA and CDR2 YSLEER come from the germline V gene.

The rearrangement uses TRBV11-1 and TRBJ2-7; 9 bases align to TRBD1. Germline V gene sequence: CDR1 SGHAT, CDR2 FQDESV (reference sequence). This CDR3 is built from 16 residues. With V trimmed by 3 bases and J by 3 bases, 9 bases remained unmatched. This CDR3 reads CASSLDPAGQGYEQYF. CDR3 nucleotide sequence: TGTGCCAGCAGCTTGGATCCGGCGGGACAGGGCTACGAGCAGTACTTC.

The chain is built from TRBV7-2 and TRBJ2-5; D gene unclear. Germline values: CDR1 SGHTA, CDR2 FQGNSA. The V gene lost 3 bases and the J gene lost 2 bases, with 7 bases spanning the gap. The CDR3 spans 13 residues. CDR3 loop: CASSFRMQETQYF. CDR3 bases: TGTGCCAGCAGCTTCCGGATGCAAGAGACCCAGTACTTC.

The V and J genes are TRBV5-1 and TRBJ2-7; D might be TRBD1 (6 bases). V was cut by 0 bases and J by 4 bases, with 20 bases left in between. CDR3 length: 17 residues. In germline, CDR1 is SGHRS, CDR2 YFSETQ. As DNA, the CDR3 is TGCGCCAGCAGCTTGGGGACCACAGGGATCAGACTTTACGAGCAGTACTTC. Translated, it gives CASSLGTTGIRLYEQYF. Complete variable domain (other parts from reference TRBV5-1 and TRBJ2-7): KAGVTQTPRYLIKTRGQQVTLSCSPISGHRSVSWYQQTPGQGLQFLFEYFSETQRNKGNFPGRFSGRQFSNSRSEMNVSTLELGDSALYLCASSLGTTGIRLYEQYFGPGTRLTVT.

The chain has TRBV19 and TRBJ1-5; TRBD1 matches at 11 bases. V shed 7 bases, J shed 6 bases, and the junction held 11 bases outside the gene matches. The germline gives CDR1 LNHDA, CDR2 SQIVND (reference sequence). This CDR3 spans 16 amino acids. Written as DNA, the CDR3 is TGTGCCAGTAACCCGGACAGGGGGCGAATGGGTCAGCCCCAGCATTTT. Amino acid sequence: CASNPDRGRMGQPQHF.

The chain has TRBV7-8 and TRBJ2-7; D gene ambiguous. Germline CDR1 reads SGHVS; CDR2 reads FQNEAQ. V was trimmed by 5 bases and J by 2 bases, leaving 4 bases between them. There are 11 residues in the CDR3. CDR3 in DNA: TGTGCCAGCAGCCTCACCTACGAGCAGTACTTC. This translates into CASSLTYEQYF.

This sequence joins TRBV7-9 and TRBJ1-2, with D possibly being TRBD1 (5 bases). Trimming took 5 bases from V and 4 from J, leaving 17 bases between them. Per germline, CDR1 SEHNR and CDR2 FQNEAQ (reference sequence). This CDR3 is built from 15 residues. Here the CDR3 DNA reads TGTGCCAGCAGCGAATGGGACGCCTTGCTCTATGGCTACACCTTC. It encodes CASSEWDALLYGYTF.

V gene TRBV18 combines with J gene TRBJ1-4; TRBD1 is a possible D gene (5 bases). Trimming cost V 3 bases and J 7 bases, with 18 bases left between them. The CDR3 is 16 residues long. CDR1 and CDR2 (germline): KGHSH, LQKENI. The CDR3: CASSPNRSGNGEKLFF. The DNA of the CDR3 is TGTGCCAGCTCACCTAACCGCTCAGGGAATGGTGAAAAACTGTTTTTT.

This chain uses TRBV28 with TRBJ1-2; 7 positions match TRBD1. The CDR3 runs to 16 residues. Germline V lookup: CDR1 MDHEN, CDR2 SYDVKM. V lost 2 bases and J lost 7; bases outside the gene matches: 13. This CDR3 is CASSLMTLTGNRGYTF. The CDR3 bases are TGTGCCAGCAGTTTAATGACCCTGACAGGGAATCGTGGCTACACCTTC.

CDR3 in amino acids: CASSDRTSGWTDTQYF. The CDR3 DNA reads as TGTGCCAGCAGCGATCGGACCAGCGGGTGGACAGATACGCAGTATTTT. This sequence joins TRBV7-8 and TRBJ2-3, with a possible D match to TRBD2 (6 bases). Trimming removed 5 bases at V and 3 bases at J, with 18 bases between. CDR1 and CDR2 (germline): SGHVS, FQNEAQ. The CDR3 has 16 residues.

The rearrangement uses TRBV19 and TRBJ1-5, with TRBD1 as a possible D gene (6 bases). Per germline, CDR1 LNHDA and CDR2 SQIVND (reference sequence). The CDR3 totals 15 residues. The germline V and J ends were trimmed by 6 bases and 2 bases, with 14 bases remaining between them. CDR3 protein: CASRPRGQGNQPQHF. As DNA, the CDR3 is TGTGCCAGTAGACCGAGGGGACAAGGCAATCAGCCCCAGCATTTT.

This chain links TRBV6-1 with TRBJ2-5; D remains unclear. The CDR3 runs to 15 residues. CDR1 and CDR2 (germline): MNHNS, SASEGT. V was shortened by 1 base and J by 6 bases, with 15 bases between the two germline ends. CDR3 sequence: CASSEVGNRGKTQYF. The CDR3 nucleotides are TGTGCCAGCAGTGAAGTTGGTAACCGTGGGAAGACCCAGTACTTC.

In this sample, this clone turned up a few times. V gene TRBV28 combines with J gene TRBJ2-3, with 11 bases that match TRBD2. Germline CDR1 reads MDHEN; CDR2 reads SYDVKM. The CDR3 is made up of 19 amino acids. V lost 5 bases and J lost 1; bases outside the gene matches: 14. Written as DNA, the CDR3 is TGTGCCAGCAGTCCCCTAAGCTCGACTAGCGGGAAGGGCACAGATACGCAGTATTTT. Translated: CASSPLSSTSGKGTDTQYF.

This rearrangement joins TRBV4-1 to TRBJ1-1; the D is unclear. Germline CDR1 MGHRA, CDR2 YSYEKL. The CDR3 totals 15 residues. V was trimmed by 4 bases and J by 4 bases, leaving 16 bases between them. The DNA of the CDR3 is TGCGCCAGCAGCCCCCGCGGAGCCAGAGGCACTGAAGCTTTCTTT. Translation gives CASSPRGARGTEAFF.

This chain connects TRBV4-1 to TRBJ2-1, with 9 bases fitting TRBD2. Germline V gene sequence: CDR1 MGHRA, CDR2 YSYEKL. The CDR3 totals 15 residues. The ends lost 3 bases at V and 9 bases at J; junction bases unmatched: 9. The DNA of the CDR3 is TGCGCCAGCAGCCATAGCGCGGGGGGGTTTGGTGAGCAGTTCTTC. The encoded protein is CASSHSAGGFGEQFF.

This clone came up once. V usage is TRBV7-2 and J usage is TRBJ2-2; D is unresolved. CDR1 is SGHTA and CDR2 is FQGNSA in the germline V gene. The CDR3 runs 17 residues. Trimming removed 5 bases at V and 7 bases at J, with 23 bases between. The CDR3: CASSPPWRVRANGELFF. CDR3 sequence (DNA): TGTGCCAGCAGCCCCCCCTGGCGTGTCCGAGCCAACGGGGAGCTGTTTTTT. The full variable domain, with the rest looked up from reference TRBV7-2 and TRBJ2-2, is GAGVSQSPSNKVTEKGKDVELRCDPISGHTALYWYRQSLGQGLEFLIYFQGNSAPDKSGLPSDRFSAERTGGSVSTLTIQRTQQEDSAVYLCASSPPWRVRANGELFFGEGSRLTVL.

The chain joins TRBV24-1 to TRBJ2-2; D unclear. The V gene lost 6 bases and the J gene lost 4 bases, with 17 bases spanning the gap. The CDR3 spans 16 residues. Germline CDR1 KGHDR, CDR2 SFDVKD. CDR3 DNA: TGTGCCACCAGTCCGGTAGGACGGACCTTCACCGGGGAGCTGTTTTTT. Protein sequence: CATSPVGRTFTGELFF.

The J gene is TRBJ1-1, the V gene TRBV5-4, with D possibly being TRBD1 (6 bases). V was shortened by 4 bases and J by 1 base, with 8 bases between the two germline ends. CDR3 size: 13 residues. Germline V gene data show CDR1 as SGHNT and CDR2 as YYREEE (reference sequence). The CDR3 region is CASSVTGNTEAFF. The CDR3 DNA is TGTGCCAGCAGCGTGACAGGGAACACTGAAGCTTTCTTT.